A selection of T cell receptor beta chains follows, all from one sample in a study of OX40 agonist ivuxolimab in advanced cancers. The repertoire was sequenced with immunoSEQ multiplex PCR; TCRdb's copy has only in-frame clones and lacks some. The sample records 45,000 or so clones, more than 85% being singletons. This sample comprised CD4+ or CD8+ T cells sorted from blood, obtained in a trial of the OX40 agonist ivuxolimab. The receptors were sampled from an adult with an advanced solid tumor such as melanoma, head and neck, liver or kidney cancer. Each CDR3 is given with its conserved first and last residue. The D gene is left open where the match is weak. Clone sizes are given selectively: once, few, many, or a class where the clone is expanded.

j_call | d_call | v_call | clone_size | cdr3_aa | cdr3_nt
TRBJ1-1 | NA | TRBV18 | NA | CASSPPITTGWNTEAFF | TGTGCCAGCTCACCACCGATTACTACAGGCTGGAACACTGAAGCTTTCTTT
TRBJ1-2 | NA | TRBV21-1 | once | CASSARDNPNYGYTF | TGTGCCAGCAGCGCTCGGGACAACCCTAACTATGGCTACACCTTC
TRBJ2-7 | TRBD2 | TRBV12-5 | once | CASGARLAGAYGEQYF | TGTGCTAGTGGTGCCCGCCTAGCGGGGGCCTATGGCGAGCAGTACTTC
TRBJ2-5 | TRBD1 | TRBV29-1 | once | CSGHLRTGNRETQYF | TGCAGCGGACACCTGAGGACAGGGAATCGAGAGACCCAGTACTTC
TRBJ2-7 | TRBD2 | TRBV7-9 | NA | CASSSGTSGTYEQYF | TGTGCCAGCAGCTCGGGAACTAGCGGAACCTACGAGCAGTACTTC
TRBJ2-3 | TRBD2 | TRBV9 | NA | CASSVEGLAGGLEDTQYF | TGTGCCAGCAGCGTAGAGGGACTAGCGGGGGGGCTAGAGGATACGCAGTATTTT
TRBJ2-7 | NA | TRBV11-2 | NA | CASSLAGTLAYEQYF | TGTGCCAGCAGCTTGGCCGGGACACTCGCCTACGAGCAGTACTTC
TRBJ2-1 | NA | TRBV9 | NA | CASSVEPEPRPVNEQFF | TGTGCCAGCAGCGTAGAGCCCGAGCCAAGACCCGTAAATGAGCAGTTCTTC
TRBJ1-2 | NA | TRBV2 | NA | CASSVSGSNYGYTF | TGTGCCAGCAGTGTTTCGGGCAGCAACTATGGCTACACCTTC
TRBJ2-7 | NA | TRBV27 | NA | CASSVTGTLYEQYF | TGTGCCAGCAGTGTCACCGGGACACTCTACGAGCAGTACTTC
TRBJ2-7 | NA | TRBV4-3 | NA | CASSQARGHEQYF | TGCGCCAGCAGCCAAGCCAGGGGCCACGAGCAGTACTTC
TRBJ2-1 | NA | TRBV10-3 | few | CAISLDGYNEQFF | TGTGCCATCAGCCTCGACGGCTACAATGAGCAGTTCTTC
TRBJ2-7 | NA | TRBV7-9 | NA | CASSPELVPREQYF | TGTGCCAGCAGCCCCGAACTAGTTCCCCGCGAGCAGTACTTC
TRBJ2-5 | NA | TRBV28 | NA | CASSFDQNRYKETQYF | TGTGCCAGCAGTTTTGATCAGAATCGCTACAAAGAGACCCAGTACTTC
TRBJ2-5 | TRBD2 | TRBV7-8 | NA | CASSFLLAGIQETQYF | TGTGCCAGCAGCTTCCTTCTAGCGGGCATCCAAGAGACCCAGTACTTC
TRBJ2-3 | TRBD1 | TRBV27 | NA | CASSLTGANHLCF | TGTGCCAGCAGTCTTACAGGGGCAAACCACCTGTGTTTT
TRBJ1-5 | NA | TRBV6-5 | NA | CASSKHRKANQPQHF | TGTGCCAGCAGTAAGCACAGAAAGGCAAATCAGCCCCAGCATTTT
TRBJ1-1 | NA | TRBV19 | NA | CASSSAPPGTRNTEAFF | TGTGCCAGTAGTTCCGCTCCTCCCGGGACAAGGAACACTGAAGCTTTCTTT
TRBJ2-1 | NA | TRBV7-2 | NA | CASSLLRISYNEQFF | TGTGCCAGCAGCTTGTTACGAATTTCCTACAATGAGCAGTTCTTC
TRBJ2-1 | NA | TRBV4-1 | NA | CASRQTHRDRNNEQFF | TGCGCCAGCAGACAAACTCACCGGGACCGAAACAATGAGCAGTTCTTC
TRBJ1-4 | TRBD1 | TRBV6-5 | NA | CASSYGQGVNEKLFF | TGTGCCAGCAGTTACGGACAGGGGGTTAATGAAAAACTGTTTTTT
TRBJ1-2 | NA | TRBV29-1 | NA | CSVVAGGYGYTF | TGCAGCGTTGTGGCGGGTGGCTATGGCTACACCTTC
TRBJ2-1 | NA | TRBV29-1 | NA | CSVEGGRELGQFF | TGCAGCGTTGAAGGTGGCCGCGAATTGGGGCAGTTCTTC
TRBJ2-1 | TRBD2 | TRBV7-8 | NA | CASSLALAGDHNEQFF | TGTGCCAGCAGCTTAGCGTTAGCGGGGGACCACAATGAGCAGTTCTTC
TRBJ2-5 | TRBD1 | TRBV7-9 | NA | CASGDRAGGQETQYF | TGTGCCAGCGGGGACAGGGCCGGGGGCCAAGAGACCCAGTACTTC
TRBJ1-2 | NA | TRBV29-1 | NA | CSVEDRRYRGANSANYGYTF | TGCAGCGTTGAAGATCGGAGGTATCGGGGGGCGAACTCAGCTAACTATGGCTACACCTTC
TRBJ2-5 | NA | TRBV4-1 | NA | CASSQEGSQWTQYF | TGCGCCAGCAGCCAAGAAGGCAGTCAATGGACCCAGTACTTC
TRBJ1-1 | NA | TRBV19 | NA | CATNLDGGTMNTEAFF | TGTGCCACCAACCTCGACGGGGGGACAATGAACACTGAAGCTTTCTTT
TRBJ2-1 | NA | TRBV28 | NA | CASSALTVPNEQFF | TGTGCCAGCAGTGCCCTGACAGTTCCCAATGAGCAGTTCTTC
TRBJ2-7 | NA | TRBV6-5 | NA | CASRGLDRPDYEQYF | TGTGCCAGCAGGGGATTAGACAGGCCAGACTACGAGCAGTACTTC
TRBJ2-7 | TRBD2 | TRBV4-1 | once | CASSQAARTSDEQYF | TGCGCCAGCAGCCAAGCAGCTAGGACTAGCGACGAGCAGTACTTC
TRBJ2-3 | TRBD1 | TRBV6-5 | once | CASSYYRGLPDTQYF | TGTGCCAGCAGTTACTACAGGGGTTTGCCAGATACGCAGTATTTT
TRBJ2-4 | NA | TRBV6-6 | NA | CATKGGVAVAKNIQYF | TGTGCCACGAAGGGGGGGGTCGCAGTAGCCAAAAACATTCAGTACTTC
TRBJ2-1 | NA | TRBV2 | NA | CASRGTEQFF | TGTGCCAGCAGAGGGACTGAGCAGTTCTTC
TRBJ1-5 | NA | TRBV7-8 | many | CASSSYIDGWGRQPQHF | TGTGCCAGCAGCTCGTACATCGATGGTTGGGGGAGACAGCCCCAGCATTTT
TRBJ1-1 | NA | TRBV4-1 | medium-sized | CASSAKPGPMNTEAFF | TGCGCCAGCAGCGCTAAACCGGGACCCATGAACACTGAAGCTTTCTTT
TRBJ1-3 | NA | TRBV4-1 | NA | CASSQEAGSGNTIYF | TGCGCCAGCAGCCAAGAGGCTGGGTCTGGAAACACCATATATTTT
TRBJ2-1 | NA | TRBV9 | NA | CASSPVEYNEQFF | TGTGCCAGCAGCCCGGTCGAGTACAATGAGCAGTTCTTC
TRBJ2-1 | NA | TRBV19 | few | CASSILGTLYNEQFF | TGTGCCAGTAGTATTCTTGGGACATTGTACAATGAGCAGTTCTTC
TRBJ2-7 | TRBD2 | TRBV5-1 | NA | CASREGLSSGDEQYF | TGCGCCAGCAGGGAAGGCTTGTCTAGCGGGGACGAGCAGTACTTC
TRBJ1-4 | TRBD1 | TRBV5-5 | NA | CASSPPLGGINEKLFF | TGTGCCAGCAGCCCTCCATTAGGGGGCATCAACGAAAAACTGTTTTTT
TRBJ1-2 | NA | TRBV28 | NA | CASSFPLRSYGYTF | TGTGCCAGCAGTTTCCCATTAAGAAGCTATGGCTACACCTTC
TRBJ2-1 | TRBD2 | TRBV28 | NA | CASSPRLRGGFEQFF | TGTGCCAGCAGTCCACGACTCCGGGGGGGCTTTGAGCAGTTCTTC
TRBJ2-7 | TRBD2 | TRBV30 | NA | CAWSITSGRDEQYF | TGTGCCTGGAGCATTACTAGCGGGAGAGACGAGCAGTACTTC
TRBJ1-4 | NA | TRBV6-6 | NA | CASSYLGEKLFF | TGTGCCAGCAGTTACTTAGGTGAAAAACTGTTTTTT
TRBJ2-1 | NA | TRBV20-1 | NA | CSARFYNEQFF | TGCAGTGCTAGGTTTTACAATGAGCAGTTCTTC
TRBJ1-2 | TRBD1 | TRBV5-1 | NA | CASSPTGAYYGYTF | TGCGCCAGCAGCCCAACAGGGGCTTACTATGGCTACACCTTC
TRBJ2-3 | NA | TRBV2 | NA | CASSLRGLAAQDTQYF | TGTGCCAGCAGTCTTAGGGGGCTAGCGGCCCAAGATACGCAGTATTTT